This T cell receptor (beta chain) was retrieved from a study of technical replicates of blood from four donors. The J segment lost 3 bases and the V segment lost 4 bases, leaving 9 bases of the junction unmatched. This CDR3 is built from 16 residues. Per germline, CDR1 WSHSY and CDR2 SAAADI. Libraries were prepared by immunoSEQ multiplex PCR; TCRdb keeps only in-frame clonotypes and omits some of them. Among about 67,000 clones listed, roughly 98% were seen once. Sequences were obtained from T cells isolated from PBMCs. The chain is built from TRBV10-2 and TRBJ2-1; TRBD2 aligns across 7 bases. The source is a human donor in good health. The CDR3, as DNA: TGCGCCAGCAGTGGGGACCTAGCGGCGGTCTACAATGAGCAGTTCTTC. Translated: CASSGDLAAVYNEQFF.